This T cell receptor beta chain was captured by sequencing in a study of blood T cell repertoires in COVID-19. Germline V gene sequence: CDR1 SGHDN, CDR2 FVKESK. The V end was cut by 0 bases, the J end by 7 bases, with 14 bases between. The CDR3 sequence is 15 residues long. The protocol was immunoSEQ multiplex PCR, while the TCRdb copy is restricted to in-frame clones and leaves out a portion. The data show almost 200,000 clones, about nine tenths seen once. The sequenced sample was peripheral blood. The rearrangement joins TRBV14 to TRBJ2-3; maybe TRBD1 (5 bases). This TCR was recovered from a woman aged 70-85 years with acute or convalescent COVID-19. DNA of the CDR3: TGTGCCAGCAGCCAAGATTGGGGCAACTCTTATACGCAGTATTTT. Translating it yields CASSQDWGNSYTQYF.